The 10 T cell receptor beta chains listed next were all sequenced from one sample in a study of CD8 T cells in ankylosing spondylitis. The study, taken as a whole, reports: For ankylosing spondylitis blood, a TCR beta motif of under ten highly homologous variants appeared characteristic.

TCRdb reprocessed the 5' RACE reads with MiXCR, giving one entry per CDR3 protein. The profile shows 400,000 or so distinct CDR3 sequences, around 26% of them singletons. These TCRs are of unknown antigen specificity. Sequencing was carried out using blood, either unsorted or a sorted T cell fraction (not recorded which). The receptors come from a male donor with ankylosing spondylitis.

V gene TRBV20-1 combines with J gene TRBJ1-1, with D tentatively TRBD1 (5 bases). V was trimmed by 1 base and J by 2 bases, leaving 11 bases between them. Germline values: CDR1 DFQATT, CDR2 SNEGSKA (reference sequence). The CDR3 has 14 amino acids. The CDR3 protein is CSARASGRNTEAFF. CDR3 nucleotide sequence: TGCAGTGCTAGAGCCTCGGGGCGAAACACTGAAGCTTTCTTT.

The chain joins TRBV12-3 or TRBV12-4 to TRBJ2-5, with 13 positions matching TRBD2. Losses at the gene ends were 5 bases for V and 5 bases for J; bases not matched to a gene: 8. The CDR3 contains 16 residues. Here the CDR3 reads CASSPRTSGRRETQYF. CDR3 nucleotide sequence: TGTGCCAGCAGTCCCAGGACTAGCGGGAGAAGGGAGACCCAGTACTTC.

This clonotype was picked up one time. The chain has TRBV27 and TRBJ2-7; 7 bases align to TRBD2. Germline lookup yields CDR1 MNHEY and CDR2 SMNVEV (reference sequence). This CDR3 spans 14 amino acids. The J segment lost 2 bases and the V segment lost 6 bases, leaving 7 bases of the junction unmatched. CDR3 nucleotide sequence: TGTGCCAGCAGAGGTCTAGCGGATACCTACGAGCAGTACTTC. Translation gives CASRGLADTYEQYF.

This sequence joins TRBV3-1 and TRBJ1-6; D ambiguous. The CDR3 sequence is 13 residues long. The V and J ends lost 4 bases and 16 bases respectively, with 17 bases between them. Per germline, CDR1 LGHDT and CDR2 YNNKEL (reference sequence). The CDR3 reads CASSPFGLSKLHF. The CDR3 DNA is TGTGCCAGCAGCCCGTTCGGCCTATCCAAACTCCACTTT.

This chain joins TRBV11-2 and TRBJ1-3, with unresolved D. The CDR3 loop spans 12 amino acids. V was shortened by 2 bases and J by 7 bases, with 6 bases between the two germline ends. Germline V CDR1 and CDR2: SGHAT, FQNNGV. CDR3 residues: CASSLIWNTIYF. The DNA of the CDR3 is TGTGCCAGCAGCTTAATTTGGAACACCATATATTTT.

V usage is TRBV3-1 and J usage is TRBJ2-3, with 12 bases fitting TRBD2. Per germline, CDR1 LGHDT and CDR2 YNNKEL (reference sequence). This CDR3 region has 17 residues. V gave up 4 bases and J gave up 6 bases; unmatched junction bases: 11. The CDR3 coding sequence is TGTGCCAGCAGCCCCCGACTAGCGGGAGCTAGGATTGATACGCAGTATTTT. Residues: CASSPRLAGARIDTQYF.

This clonotype was seen a few times. The genes are TRBV5-1 and TRBJ2-1; the D is unclear. V was trimmed by 1 base and J by 10 bases, leaving 9 bases between them. Per the germline V gene, CDR1 is SGHRS and CDR2 is YFSETQ. The CDR3 covers 12 residues. The CDR3 protein is CASSLPDGEQFF. The CDR3 DNA reads TGCGCCAGCAGCTTGCCCGACGGAGAGCAGTTCTTC.

This clonotype was detected ten times or more. The chain recombines TRBV12-3 or TRBV12-4 with TRBJ2-3; D might be TRBD1 (5 bases). This CDR3 region has 15 residues. Trimming stripped 5 bases from V and 3 bases from J, with 15 bases between. CDR3 sequence: CASSPVRARTDTQYF. In DNA, the CDR3 is TGTGCCAGCAGTCCGGTCAGGGCCCGTACAGATACGCAGTATTTT.

This clonotype is a singleton in its sample. The chain recombines TRBV2 with TRBJ2-3, with a possible D match to TRBD2 (6 bases). Trimming took 1 base from V and 5 from J, leaving 16 bases between them. This CDR3 comprises 16 residues. The germline V gene encodes CDR1 SNHLY and CDR2 FYNNEI. CDR3 protein: CASSEGAGPGKDTQYF. As DNA, the CDR3 is TGTGCCAGCAGTGAAGGTGCGGGACCCGGGAAAGATACGCAGTATTTT.

This clonotype was detected only a few times. V and J are TRBV5-1 and TRBJ1-6, with D maybe TRBD1 (5 bases). Trimming pared 7 bases from V and 13 bases from J, leaving 18 bases between. CDR1 is SGHRS, CDR2 YFSETQ, per germline. There are 13 residues in the CDR3. The CDR3 nucleotides are TGCGCCAGCTCCCTTTGGGGGGATTGGCCCCTCCACTTT. Encoded protein: CASSLWGDWPLHF.